Here is one TCR beta chain with its context. The antigen is not known. Produced via immunoSEQ multiplex PCR; TCRdb's table is partial and in-frame only. The table has about 16,000 clones, approximately 81% seen once. Mismatch repair deficiency was confirmed in all patients, by PCR or immunohistochemistry. TCRs were sequenced from a few patients responding to pembrolizumab. This record comes from a study of PD-1 blockade in mismatch repair-deficient tumors. Study-level background: All were previously treated, progressing patients with over 9 mismatch repair-deficient cancer types. Findings and caveats of the study: Tumor-resident clones, often undetectable pretreatment in blood, expanded then contracted after pembrolizumab.

The CDR3 consists of 14 residues. V lost 4 bases, J lost 2 bases, and 4 bases stayed unmatched. The V gene's germline CDR1 is SNHLY and CDR2 FYNNEI. The source was PBMCs, collected before pembrolizumab treatment. The rearrangement joins TRBV2 to TRBJ2-7, with 8 bases aligning to TRBD1. The source of this sequence is an adult with mismatch repair-deficient cancer. CDR3 DNA sequence: TGTGCCAGCAGTGTAGGACAGGGAGCCTACGAGCAGTACTTC. It yields the protein CASSVGQGAYEQYF.